The 20 T cell receptor beta chains below all came from one sample that was sequenced in a study of blood T cell repertoires in COVID-19. TCRdb's table, derived via immunoSEQ multiplex PCR, lists solely in-frame clones and lacks some. The sample holds roughly 90,000 clones; approximately 85% are singletons and the top ten take around an eighth. Sequences were obtained from peripheral blood. The receptors come from a human donor in a cohort sampled during active COVID-19.

The rearrangement joins TRBV3-1 (or the pseudogene TRBV3-2) to TRBJ1-1; perhaps TRBD1 as D (6 bases). Germline lookup yields CDR1 LGHDT and CDR2 YNNKEL (reference sequence). The CDR3 totals 16 residues. The V gene lost 4 bases and the J gene lost 3 bases, with 18 bases spanning the gap. CDR3 residues: CASSPSGGRGDTEAFF. In DNA, the CDR3 is TGTGCCAGCAGCCCCTCCGGGGGGCGGGGGGACACTGAAGCTTTCTTT.

This chain joins TRBV4-1 and TRBJ2-7; 9 bases align to TRBD1. The length of the CDR3 is 16 residues. Trimming cost V 2 bases and J 7 bases; bases outside gene matches: 12. The germline gives CDR1 MGHRA, CDR2 YSYEKL. CDR3 sequence: CASSQPTGTGTREQYF. The CDR3 nucleotides read TGCGCCAGCAGCCAACCTACCGGGACAGGGACTCGGGAGCAGTACTTC.

V gene TRBV9 combines with J gene TRBJ2-7; 13 bases match TRBD2. Trimming removed 3 bases from V and 2 bases from J; junction bases left unmatched: 5. CDR3 size: 16 residues. CDR1 is SGDLS and CDR2 is YYNGEE in the germline V gene. CDR3 in DNA: TGTGCCAGCAGCGGTGGGACTAGCGGGGTTACCTACGAGCAGTACTTC. Translated: CASSGGTSGVTYEQYF.

This clone was observed a handful of times. The V and J genes are TRBV28 and TRBJ1-2; D ambiguous. V lost 3 bases, J lost 4 bases, and 9 bases lay in between. The CDR3 is 13 residues long. The germline V gene encodes CDR1 MDHEN and CDR2 SYDVKM. The CDR3 DNA sequence: TGTGCCAGCAGTTTCTCGGTTGCCTATGGCTACACCTTC. Translation: CASSFSVAYGYTF.

In this sample, this clone turned up once. The CDR3 loop reads CASSPPPRDRVEQYF. In DNA, the CDR3 is TGTGCCAGCAGCCCCCCCCCTCGGGACAGGGTCGAGCAGTACTTC. The chain couples TRBV5-4 to TRBJ2-7; 9 nucleotides agree with TRBD1. The germline gives CDR1 SGHNT, CDR2 YYREEE (reference sequence). CDR3 size: 15 residues. V lost 4 bases, J lost 6 bases, and 11 bases stayed unmatched.

This chain uses TRBV14 with TRBJ2-7, with TRBD1 as a possible D gene (5 bases). V was trimmed by 0 bases and J by 6 bases, leaving 9 bases between them. Germline V gene data show CDR1 as SGHDN and CDR2 as FVKESK. The CDR3 is 13 residues long. CDR3 nucleotide sequence: TGTGCCAGCAGCCAAGAGCGTGGGGCCGAGCAGTACTTC. Its protein product is CASSQERGAEQYF.

The V and J genes are TRBV6-6 and TRBJ1-1, with D tentatively TRBD1 (6 bases). Germline-derived CDR1 and CDR2 are MNHNY and SVGAGI (reference sequence). Trimming removed 4 bases at V and 8 bases at J, with 8 bases between. The CDR3 is 11 residues long. CDR3 DNA sequence: TGTGCCAGCAGTTTAGGGACAGAAGCTTTCTTT. It codes for CASSLGTEAFF.

V usage is TRBV28 and J usage is TRBJ2-5, with 7 bases fitting TRBD1. The CDR3 is 14 residues long. Germline CDR1 reads MDHEN; CDR2 reads SYDVKM. J was trimmed by 2 bases and V by 4 bases; bases with no gene match: 4. This CDR3 reads CASSSTTGQETQYF. In nucleotides, the CDR3 is TGTGCCAGCAGTTCGACGACAGGGCAAGAGACCCAGTACTTC.

The chain employs TRBV7-8 and TRBJ1-6, with unresolved D. Germline V gene lookup returns CDR1 SGHVS and CDR2 FQNEAQ. V dropped 2 bases and J dropped 6 bases, with 11 bases sitting between them. The CDR3 sequence is 15 residues long. CDR3 in DNA: TGTGCCAGCAGCTTATCCCCCACGGGTAATTCACCCCTCCACTTT. Translated, it gives CASSLSPTGNSPLHF.

V and J are TRBV23-1 and TRBJ1-5; D perhaps matches TRBD1 (5 bases). TRBV23-1 is classed as an ORF, of uncertain function. V gave up 2 bases and J gave up 5 bases, with 13 bases separating them. The CDR3 length is 15 residues. The CDR3 sequence: CASSQTGGGDQPQHF. The CDR3 coding sequence is TGCGCCAGCAGTCAAACGGGCGGGGGGGATCAGCCCCAGCATTTT.

This chain connects TRBV2 to TRBJ2-1; 10 nucleotides match TRBD1. This CDR3 region has 14 residues. CDR1 and CDR2 from the germline V gene are SNHLY and FYNNEI. The J segment lost 3 bases and the V segment lost 10 bases, leaving 6 bases of the junction unmatched. The CDR3 reads CATPDRGNYNEQFF. The CDR3 nucleotides read TGTGCCACTCCGGACAGGGGGAACTACAATGAGCAGTTCTTC. Full variable domain (rest looked up from reference TRBV2 and TRBJ2-1): EPEVTQTPSHQVTQMGQEVILRCVPISNHLYFYWYRQILGQKVEFLVSFYNNEISEKSEIFDDQFSVERPDGSNFTLKIRSTKLEDSAMYFCATPDRGNYNEQFFGPGTRLTVL.

The chain is built from TRBV9 and TRBJ2-5; 8 bases are a match to TRBD2. This CDR3 contains 12 residues. Germline V gives CDR1 SGDLS, CDR2 YYNGEE. V gave up 3 bases and J gave up 5 bases; unmatched junction bases: 0. CDR3 sequence (DNA): TGTGCCAGCAGCGGACTAGCGGAGACCCAGTACTTC. Translation: CASSGLAETQYF.

J is TRBJ1-1 and V is TRBV11-3, with D maybe TRBD1 (5 bases). Germline V CDR1 and CDR2: SGHNT, YENEEA. V lost 5 bases to trimming and J lost 3 bases, with 13 bases between them. The CDR3 is made up of 14 amino acids. CDR3 sequence reads: CASSLVGGDTEAFF. CDR3 DNA: TGTGCCAGCAGCCTCGTGGGGGGGGACACTGAAGCTTTCTTT.

The chain links TRBV9 to TRBJ2-7, with 10 bases aligning to TRBD1. The CDR3 length is 16 residues. CDR1 and CDR2 (germline): SGDLS, YYNGEE. The ends lost 0 bases at V and 6 bases at J; junction bases unmatched: 9. Here the CDR3 DNA reads TGTGCCAGCAGCGTAGCTGGGGGGACAGGGGTAGCCGAGCAGTACTTC. This sequence encodes CASSVAGGTGVAEQYF.

The chain recombines TRBV19 with TRBJ1-2; 7 bases line up with TRBD1. The germline V gene encodes CDR1 LNHDA and CDR2 SQIVND (reference sequence). Trimming took 1 base from V and 6 from J; bases not matched to a gene: 5. The CDR3 spans 14 residues. CDR3 sequence (DNA): TGTGCCAGTAGTATAGGAGGGGGCGCCCATGGCTACACCTTC. It codes for CASSIGGGAHGYTF.

As for this clone: The junction does not match germline at one end; this may be a read error. This chain uses TRBV28 with TRBJ2-1, with 11 bases aligning to TRBD2. The CDR3 consists of 19 residues. The V gene's germline CDR1 is MDHEN and CDR2 SYDVKM. This CDR3 is CASSPTPLRLAGTRLRRLF. CDR3 in DNA: TGTGCCAGCAGTCCCACCCCCCTTCGACTAGCGGGGACTAGGCTGCGTAGACTCTTC.

V and J are TRBV5-6 and TRBJ1-2, with TRBD1 matching 8 bases. V dropped 3 bases and J dropped 0; count of bases not matched to a gene: 1. The CDR3 loop spans 14 amino acids. The germline CDR1 and CDR2 sequences are SGHDT and YYEEEE. The CDR3 sequence: CASSSGQANYGYTF. The CDR3 region has the DNA TGTGCCAGCAGCTCGGGACAGGCTAACTATGGCTACACCTTC.

CDR3 protein: CASSFTGNTDTQYF. The DNA of the CDR3 is TGTGCCAGCAGCTTCACAGGGAATACAGATACGCAGTATTTT. V usage is TRBV11-2 and J usage is TRBJ2-3; D might be TRBD1 (6 bases). The CDR3 is made up of 14 amino acids. In germline, CDR1 is SGHAT, CDR2 FQNNGV. V shed 3 bases and J shed 3 bases, with 10 bases lying between them.

This clone was detected only a few times. The chain links TRBV19 to TRBJ1-1, with 8 bases aligning to TRBD1. CDR1 and CDR2 (germline): LNHDA, SQIVND (reference sequence). V trimming: 7 bases; J trimming: 5 bases; junction bases outside the gene matches: 9. The CDR3 has 14 residues. The CDR3 nucleotides read TGTGCCAGTATCCGGACAGGGAGGTGGACTGAAGCTTTCTTT. Amino acid sequence: CASIRTGRWTEAFF.

The genes are TRBV7-3 and TRBJ2-2; 8 positions match TRBD2. The CDR3 loop spans 17 amino acids. J was trimmed by 3 bases and V by 5 bases; bases with no gene match: 11. Germline V lookup: CDR1 SGHTA, CDR2 FQGTGA. CDR3 amino acids: CASSPFATGGYTGELFF. CDR3 bases: TGTGCCAGCAGCCCCTTCGCCACGGGAGGGTACACCGGGGAGCTGTTTTTT.